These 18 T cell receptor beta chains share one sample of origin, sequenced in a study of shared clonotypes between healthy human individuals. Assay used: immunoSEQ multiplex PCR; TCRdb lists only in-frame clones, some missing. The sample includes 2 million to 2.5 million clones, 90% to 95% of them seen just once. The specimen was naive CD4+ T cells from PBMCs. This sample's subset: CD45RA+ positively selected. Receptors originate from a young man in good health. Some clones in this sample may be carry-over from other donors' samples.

The CDR3 bases are TGTGCCAGTACCCAAGGTGGAGAACTTATCTATGGCTACACCTTC. It translates to CASTQGGELIYGYTF. This sequence joins TRBV19 and TRBJ1-2; D gene unclear. Germline loops: CDR1 LNHDA, CDR2 SQIVND (reference sequence). With 7 bases removed from V and 4 bases from J, the gap between germline ends came to 19 bases. The CDR3 extends over 15 amino acids.

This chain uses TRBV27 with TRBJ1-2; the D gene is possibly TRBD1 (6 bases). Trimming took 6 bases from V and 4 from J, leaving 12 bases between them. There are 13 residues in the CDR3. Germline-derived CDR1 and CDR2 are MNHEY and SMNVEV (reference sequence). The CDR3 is CASRLDSGYGYTF. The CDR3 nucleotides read TGTGCCAGCAGACTGGACAGCGGCTATGGCTACACCTTC.

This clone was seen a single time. The CDR3: CASKLNRGTFSGANVLTF. In DNA, the CDR3 is TGCGCCAGCAAGCTTAACAGGGGAACCTTCTCTGGGGCCAACGTCCTGACTTTC. The chain is built from TRBV5-1 and TRBJ2-6; 7 positions agree with TRBD1. CDR3 length: 18 amino acids. Germline V gene lookup returns CDR1 SGHRS and CDR2 YFSETQ. The trim removed 6 bases at V and 0 bases at J, leaving 12 bases unmatched.

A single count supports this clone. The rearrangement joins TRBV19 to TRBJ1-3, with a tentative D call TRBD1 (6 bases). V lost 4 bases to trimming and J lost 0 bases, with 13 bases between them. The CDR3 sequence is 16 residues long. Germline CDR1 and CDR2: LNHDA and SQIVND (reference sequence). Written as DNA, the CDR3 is TGTGCCAGTAGTACACCAGGGGCCGGCTCTGGAAACACCATATATTTT. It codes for CASSTPGAGSGNTIYF.

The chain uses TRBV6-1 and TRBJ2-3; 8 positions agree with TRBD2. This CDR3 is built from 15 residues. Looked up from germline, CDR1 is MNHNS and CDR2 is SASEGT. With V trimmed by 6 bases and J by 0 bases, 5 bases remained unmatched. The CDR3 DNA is TGTGCCAGCAGACCTAGCGGGTTTAGCACAGATACGCAGTATTTT. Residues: CASRPSGFSTDTQYF.

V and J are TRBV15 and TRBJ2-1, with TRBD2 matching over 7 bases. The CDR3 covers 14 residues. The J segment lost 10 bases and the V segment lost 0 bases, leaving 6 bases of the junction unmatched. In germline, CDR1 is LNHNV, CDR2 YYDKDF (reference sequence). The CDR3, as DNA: TGTGCCACCAGCAGAGATTTCTCGACTAGCGAGCAGTTCTTC. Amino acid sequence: CATSRDFSTSEQFF.

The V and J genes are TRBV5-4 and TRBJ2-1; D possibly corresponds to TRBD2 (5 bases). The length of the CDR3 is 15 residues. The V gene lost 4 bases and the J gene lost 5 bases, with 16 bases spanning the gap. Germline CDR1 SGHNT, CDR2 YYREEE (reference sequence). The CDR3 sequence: CASSRSGNYDNEQFF. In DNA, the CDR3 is TGTGCCAGCAGCCGATCCGGGAATTACGACAATGAGCAGTTCTTC.

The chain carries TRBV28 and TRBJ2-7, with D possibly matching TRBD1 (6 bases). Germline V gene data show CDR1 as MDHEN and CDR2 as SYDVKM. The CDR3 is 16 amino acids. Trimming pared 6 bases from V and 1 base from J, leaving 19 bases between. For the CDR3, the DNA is TGTGCCAGCAGACCTACCCGACAGGATCCTTCCTACGAGCAGTACTTC. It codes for CASRPTRQDPSYEQYF.

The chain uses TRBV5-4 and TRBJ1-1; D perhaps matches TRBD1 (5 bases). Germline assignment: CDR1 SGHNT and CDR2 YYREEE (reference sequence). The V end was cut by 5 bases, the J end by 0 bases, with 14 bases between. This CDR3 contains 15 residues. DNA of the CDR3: TGTGCCAGCAGTCAGGGCCAAGACATGAACACTGAAGCTTTCTTT. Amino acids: CASSQGQDMNTEAFF.

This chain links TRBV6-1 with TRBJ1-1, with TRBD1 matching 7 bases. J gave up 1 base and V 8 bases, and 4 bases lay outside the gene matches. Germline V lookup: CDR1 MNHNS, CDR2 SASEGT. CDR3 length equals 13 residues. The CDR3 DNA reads TGTGCCAGCGCACAGGGGTCGAACACTGAAGCTTTCTTT. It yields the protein CASAQGSNTEAFF.

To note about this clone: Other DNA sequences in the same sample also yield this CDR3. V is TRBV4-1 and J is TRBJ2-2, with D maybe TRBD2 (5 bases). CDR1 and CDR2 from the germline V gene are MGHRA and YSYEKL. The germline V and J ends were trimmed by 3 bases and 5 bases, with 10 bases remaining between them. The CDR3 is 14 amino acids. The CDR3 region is CASSQPGGTGELFF. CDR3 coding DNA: TGCGCCAGCAGCCAGCCAGGCGGGACCGGGGAGCTGTTTTTT.

In DNA, the CDR3 is TGTGCCAGCAGCTTGGGTAGGCAGGGGATGTCCTACGAGCAGTACTTC. It specifies CASSLGRQGMSYEQYF. The V gene is TRBV5-5, the J gene TRBJ2-7, with D possibly TRBD1 on 6 matching bases. The germline V gene has CDR1 SGHKS and CDR2 YYEKEE (reference sequence). CDR3 size: 16 residues. Trimming cost V 0 bases and J 1 base, with 14 bases left between them.

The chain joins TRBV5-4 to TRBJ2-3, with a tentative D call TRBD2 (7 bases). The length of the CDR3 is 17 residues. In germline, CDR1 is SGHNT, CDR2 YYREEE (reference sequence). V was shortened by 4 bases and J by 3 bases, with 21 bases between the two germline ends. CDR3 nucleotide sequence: TGTGCCAGCAGCCCTAGGGGGGCGGGAGCAGATACAGATACGCAGTATTTT. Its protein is CASSPRGAGADTDTQYF.

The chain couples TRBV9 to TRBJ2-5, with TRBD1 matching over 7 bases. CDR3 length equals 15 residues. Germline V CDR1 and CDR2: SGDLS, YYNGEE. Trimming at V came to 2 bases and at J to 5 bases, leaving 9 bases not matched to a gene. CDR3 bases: TGTGCCAGCAGCGTTAGCCCACAGGGGTCGGAGACCCAGTACTTC. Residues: CASSVSPQGSETQYF.

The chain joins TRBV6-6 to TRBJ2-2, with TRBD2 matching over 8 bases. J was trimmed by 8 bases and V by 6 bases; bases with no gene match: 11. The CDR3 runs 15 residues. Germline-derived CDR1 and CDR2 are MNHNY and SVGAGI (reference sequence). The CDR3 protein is CASRTTAGESGELFF. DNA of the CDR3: TGTGCCAGCAGAACCACAGCGGGGGAGTCAGGGGAGCTGTTTTTT.

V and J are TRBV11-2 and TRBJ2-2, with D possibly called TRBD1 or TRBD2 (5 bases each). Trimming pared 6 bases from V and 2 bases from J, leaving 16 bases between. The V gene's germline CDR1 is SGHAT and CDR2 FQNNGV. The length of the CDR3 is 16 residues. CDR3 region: CASRGILRDNTGELFF. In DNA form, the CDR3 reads TGTGCCAGCAGGGGGATCCTCAGGGACAACACCGGGGAGCTGTTTTTT. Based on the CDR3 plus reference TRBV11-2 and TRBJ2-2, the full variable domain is EAGVAQSPRYKIIEKRQSVAFWCNPISGHATLYWYQQILGQGPKLLIQFQNNGVVDDSQLPKDRFSAERLKGVDSTLKIQPAKLEDSAVYLCASRGILRDNTGELFFGEGSRLTVL.

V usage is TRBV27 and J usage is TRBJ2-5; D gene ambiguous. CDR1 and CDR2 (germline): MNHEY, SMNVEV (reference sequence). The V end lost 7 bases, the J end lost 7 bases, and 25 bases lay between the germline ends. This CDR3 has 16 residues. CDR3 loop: CASKPATFPTPGTQYF. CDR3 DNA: TGTGCCAGCAAGCCGGCGACCTTTCCCACACCCGGGACCCAGTACTTC.

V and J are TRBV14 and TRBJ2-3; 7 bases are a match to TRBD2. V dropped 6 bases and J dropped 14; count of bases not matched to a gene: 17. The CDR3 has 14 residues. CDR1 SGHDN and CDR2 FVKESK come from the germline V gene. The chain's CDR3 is CASRPTVTSADWYF. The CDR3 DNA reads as TGTGCCAGCAGACCGACGGTAACTAGCGCCGACTGGTATTTT.